This T cell receptor beta chain was profiled in a study of shared clonotypes between healthy human individuals. V shed 2 bases and J 2 bases; nucleotides not matched to a gene: 4. The V gene's germline CDR1 is SGHNT and CDR2 YYREEE (reference sequence). This CDR3 is built from 15 residues. Study-wide findings and caveats: Only a few donors were included, so the genetic and exposure-history diversity represented was limited.

About this clone: The antigen is unknown.

Data came from immunoSEQ multiplex PCR; TCRdb stores just in-frame clones and leaves some out. The sample has about 520,000 clones, about 96% seen once. V usage is TRBV5-4 and J usage is TRBJ2-3; 8 nucleotides line up with TRBD2. Sequencing was carried out using naive CD4+ T cells sorted from blood. Subset meaning: CD45RA+ positively selected. This TCR derives from a woman aged 25 to 39 in good health. In nucleotides, the CDR3 is TGTGCCAGCAGCTTAGCGGGAGCGGCCACAGATACGCAGTATTTT. It codes for CASSLAGAATDTQYF.